This T cell receptor (beta chain) derives from a study of blood T cell repertoires in COVID-19. Background on the study: PBMCs, B-cell-depleted T cells, or T cells provided the cDNA or gDNA that made up the material.

As originally analysed: Nucleated cell number was recorded as an estimate derived from reference gene primer amplification. TCRdb keeps only in-frame clones here, not all; method: immunoSEQ multiplex PCR. That table gives V, J and clone size, and the DNA gave D and trimming. The sample shows fewer than 250,000 clones, less than 90% of them seen only once. This CDR3 is built from 12 residues. Germline V lookup: CDR1 SEHNR, CDR2 FQNEAQ (reference sequence). Trimming shortened V by 6 bases and J by 8 bases, and 11 bases separated the two germline ends. Sequencing used peripheral blood. This receptor was identified in a man aged 25-45 years with acute or convalescent COVID-19. V usage is TRBV7-9 and J usage is TRBJ2-1; D might be TRBD1 (5 bases). DNA for the CDR3: TGTGCCAGCAGATTCCAGGGCGATGAGCAGTTCTTC. It encodes CASRFQGDEQFF.